The next 10 T cell receptor beta chains were all read from a single sample in a study of cytomegalovirus exposure and HLA in healthy donors. Sequenced by immunoSEQ multiplex PCR; TCRdb stores in-frame clones only, minus some. Among about 250,000 clones listed, more than 85% were seen once. The sequenced sample was PBMCs. These receptors all come from a man younger than 35 in good health and CMV-seropositive.

V gene TRBV7-9 combines with J gene TRBJ1-5; 8 positions match TRBD1. CDR3 size: 13 residues. The ends lost 5 bases at V and 6 bases at J; junction bases unmatched: 3. Germline lookup yields CDR1 SEHNR and CDR2 FQNEAQ (reference sequence). CDR3 sequence reads: CASSPGGGQPQHF. DNA of the CDR3: TGTGCCAGCAGCCCAGGGGGCGGTCAGCCCCAGCATTTT.

This clone was picked up many times. This rearrangement joins TRBV2 to TRBJ2-7; the D gene is possibly TRBD2 (5 bases). The V gene lost 6 bases and the J gene lost 6 bases, with 21 bases spanning the gap. Per the germline V gene, CDR1 is SNHLY and CDR2 is FYNNEI. The CDR3 covers 15 residues. The DNA for the CDR3 is TGTGCCAGCAGCCGGGGTGATTTAATTCCCGGCGAGCAGTACTTC. This gives the protein CASSRGDLIPGEQYF.

The rearrangement uses TRBV9 and TRBJ1-2, with D perhaps TRBD1 (5 bases). Per germline, CDR1 SGDLS and CDR2 YYNGEE. The CDR3 totals 15 residues. Deletions cut 4 bases from V and 2 bases from J, with 15 bases between. CDR3 loop: CASSPRDFGNYGYTF. The CDR3 bases are TGTGCCAGCAGCCCTCGGGACTTCGGAAACTATGGCTACACCTTC. Filled out from reference TRBV9 and TRBJ1-2, the complete variable domain reads DSGVTQTPKHLITATGQRVTLRCSPRSGDLSVYWYQQSLDQGLQFLIQYYNGEERAKGNILERFSAQQFPDLHSELNLSSLELGDSALYFCASSPRDFGNYGYTFGSGTRLTVV.

This rearrangement joins TRBV5-6 to TRBJ2-1; 8 bases are a match to TRBD2. Trimming at V came to 3 bases and at J to 6 bases, leaving 8 bases not matched to a gene. The CDR3 runs 15 residues. Germline values: CDR1 SGHDT, CDR2 YYEEEE. Here the CDR3 DNA reads TGTGCCAGCAGCTCGGACGGGAGGGGTCGCAATGAGCAGTTCTTC. Its translation: CASSSDGRGRNEQFF.

This rearrangement joins TRBV9 to TRBJ2-3; D possibly corresponds to TRBD1 (5 bases). Germline CDR1 is SGDLS and CDR2 is YYNGEE. V was trimmed by 4 bases and J by 1 base, leaving 10 bases between them. The CDR3 is 14 amino acids. The CDR3 reads CASSLGVGTDTQYF. CDR3 nucleotides: TGTGCCAGCAGCTTAGGGGTCGGCACAGATACGCAGTATTTT.

This chain links TRBV5-1 with TRBJ2-3; perhaps TRBD2 as D (6 bases). The germline CDR1 and CDR2 sequences are SGHRS and YFSETQ. The CDR3 totals 15 residues. Trimming shortened V by 0 bases and J by 3 bases, and 11 bases separated the two germline ends. DNA of the CDR3: TGCGCCAGCAGCTTGGAGGGACTGAGGACAGATACGCAGTATTTT. Its protein is CASSLEGLRTDTQYF. The whole variable domain, remainder taken from reference TRBV5-1 and TRBJ2-3, is KAGVTQTPRYLIKTRGQQVTLSCSPISGHRSVSWYQQTPGQGLQFLFEYFSETQRNKGNFPGRFSGRQFSNSRSEMNVSTLELGDSALYLCASSLEGLRTDTQYFGPGTRLTVL.

This clone turned up a few times. The J gene is TRBJ1-1, the V gene TRBV2, with a possible D match to TRBD1 (5 bases). Germline CDR1 SNHLY, CDR2 FYNNEI. V lost 11 bases and J lost 5, with 12 bases in between. The CDR3 contains 11 residues. The CDR3 DNA follows: TGTGCCGGCCTACAGGAAACTGAAGCTTTCTTT. It yields the protein CAGLQETEAFF.

In the case of this clone: Distinct nucleotide sequences in the sample also encode this CDR3. The chain uses TRBV6-5 and TRBJ2-7; TRBD1 agrees at 8 bases. The J segment lost 0 bases and the V segment lost 0 bases, leaving 1 base of the junction unmatched. This CDR3 comprises 15 residues. Germline V lookup: CDR1 MNHEY, CDR2 SVGAGI. This CDR3 is CASSYSGTGSYEQYF. The CDR3 DNA is TGTGCCAGCAGTTACTCTGGGACAGGCTCCTACGAGCAGTACTTC.

V and J are TRBV6-5 and TRBJ2-7; D not resolved. Trimming left V 2 bases short and J 5 bases short, with 7 bases between. Germline CDR1 is MNHEY and CDR2 is SVGAGI. This CDR3 has 12 residues. This chain's CDR3 is CASSYRAHEQYF. CDR3 coding DNA: TGTGCCAGCAGTTACAGGGCCCACGAGCAGTACTTC.

The rearrangement uses TRBV5-1 and TRBJ1-1; the match to TRBD1 covers 8 bases. The germline V gene encodes CDR1 SGHRS and CDR2 YFSETQ. CDR3 size: 14 residues. V trimming: 4 bases; J trimming: 1 base; junction bases outside the gene matches: 3. The CDR3: CASSEGQANTEAFF. CDR3 DNA: TGCGCCAGCAGCGAGGGACAGGCGAACACTGAAGCTTTCTTT.